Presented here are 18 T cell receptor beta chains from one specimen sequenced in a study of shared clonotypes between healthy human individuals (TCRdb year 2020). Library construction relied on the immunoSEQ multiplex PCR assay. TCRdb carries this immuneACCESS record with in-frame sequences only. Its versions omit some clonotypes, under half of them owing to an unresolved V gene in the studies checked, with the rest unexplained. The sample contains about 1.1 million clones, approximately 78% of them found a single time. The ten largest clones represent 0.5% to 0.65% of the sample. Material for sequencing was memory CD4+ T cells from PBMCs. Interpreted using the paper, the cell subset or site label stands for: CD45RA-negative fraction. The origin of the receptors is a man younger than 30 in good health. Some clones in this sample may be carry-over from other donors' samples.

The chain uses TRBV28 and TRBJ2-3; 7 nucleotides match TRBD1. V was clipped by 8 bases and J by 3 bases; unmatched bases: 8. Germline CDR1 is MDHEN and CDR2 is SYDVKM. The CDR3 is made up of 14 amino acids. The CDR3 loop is CASLELRGTDTQYF. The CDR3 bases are TGTGCCAGCCTAGAGCTCAGGGGGACAGATACGCAGTATTTT. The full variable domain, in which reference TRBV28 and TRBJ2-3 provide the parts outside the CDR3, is DVKVTQSSRYLVKRTGEKVFLECVQDMDHENMFWYRQDPGLGLRLIYFSYDVKMKEKGDIPEGYSVSREKKERFSLILESASTNQTSMYLCASLELRGTDTQYFGPGTRLTVL.

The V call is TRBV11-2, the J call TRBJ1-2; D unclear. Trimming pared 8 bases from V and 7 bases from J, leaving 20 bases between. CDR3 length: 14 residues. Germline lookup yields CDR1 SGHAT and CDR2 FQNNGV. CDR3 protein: CASGQFFLSGGYTF. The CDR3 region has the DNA TGTGCCAGCGGTCAGTTCTTCCTGTCGGGTGGCTACACCTTC.

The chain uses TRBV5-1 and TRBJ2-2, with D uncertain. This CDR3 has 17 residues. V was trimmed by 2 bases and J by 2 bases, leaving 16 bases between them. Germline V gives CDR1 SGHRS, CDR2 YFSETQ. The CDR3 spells CASSLRAELTNTGELFF. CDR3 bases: TGCGCCAGCAGCTTACGGGCGGAGCTCACCAACACCGGGGAGCTGTTTTTT.

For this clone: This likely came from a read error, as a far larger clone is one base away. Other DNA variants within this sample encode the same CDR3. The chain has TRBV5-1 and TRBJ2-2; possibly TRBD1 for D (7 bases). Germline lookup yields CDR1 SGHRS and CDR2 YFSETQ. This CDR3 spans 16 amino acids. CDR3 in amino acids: CASGEQGTQLGGELFF. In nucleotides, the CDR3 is TGCGCTAGCGGTGAACAGGGGACACAACTGGGCGGGGAGCTGTTTTTT.

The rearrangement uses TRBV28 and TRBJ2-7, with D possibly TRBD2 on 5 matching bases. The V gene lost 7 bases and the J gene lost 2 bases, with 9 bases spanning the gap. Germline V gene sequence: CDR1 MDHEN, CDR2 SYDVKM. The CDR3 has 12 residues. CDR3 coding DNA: TGTGCCAGCATGAGGGCACCCTACGAGCAGTACTTC. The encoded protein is CASMRAPYEQYF.

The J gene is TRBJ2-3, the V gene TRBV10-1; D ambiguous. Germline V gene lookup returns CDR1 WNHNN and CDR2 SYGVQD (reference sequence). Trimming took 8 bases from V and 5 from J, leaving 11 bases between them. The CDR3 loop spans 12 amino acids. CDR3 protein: CASGYTGDTQYF. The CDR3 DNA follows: TGCGCCAGCGGTTACACGGGAGATACGCAGTATTTT.

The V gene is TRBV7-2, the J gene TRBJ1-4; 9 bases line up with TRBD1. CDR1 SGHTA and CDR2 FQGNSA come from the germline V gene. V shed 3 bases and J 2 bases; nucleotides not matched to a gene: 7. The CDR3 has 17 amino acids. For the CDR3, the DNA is TGTGCCAGCAGCTTTGCTTGGACAGGGGTTACTAATGAAAAACTGTTTTTT. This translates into CASSFAWTGVTNEKLFF.

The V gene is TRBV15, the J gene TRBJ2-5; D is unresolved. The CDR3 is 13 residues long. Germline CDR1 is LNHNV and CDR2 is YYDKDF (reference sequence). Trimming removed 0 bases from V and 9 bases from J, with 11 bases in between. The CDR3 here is CATSRDSLRAQYF. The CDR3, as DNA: TGTGCCACCAGCAGAGACAGCCTAAGGGCCCAGTACTTC.

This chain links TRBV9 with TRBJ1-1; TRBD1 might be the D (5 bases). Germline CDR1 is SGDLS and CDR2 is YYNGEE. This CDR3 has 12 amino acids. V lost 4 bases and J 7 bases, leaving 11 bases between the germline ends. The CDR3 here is CASSPGDGEAFF. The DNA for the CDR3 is TGTGCCAGCAGCCCGGGGGACGGTGAAGCTTTCTTT. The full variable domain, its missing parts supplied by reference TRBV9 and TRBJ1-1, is DSGVTQTPKHLITATGQRVTLRCSPRSGDLSVYWYQQSLDQGLQFLIQYYNGEERAKGNILERFSAQQFPDLHSELNLSSLELGDSALYFCASSPGDGEAFFGQGTRLTVV.

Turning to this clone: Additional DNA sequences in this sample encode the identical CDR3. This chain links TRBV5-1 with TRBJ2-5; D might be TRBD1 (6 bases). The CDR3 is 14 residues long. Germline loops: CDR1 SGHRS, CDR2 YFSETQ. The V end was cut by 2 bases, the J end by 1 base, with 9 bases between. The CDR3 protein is CASSLGQSQETQYF. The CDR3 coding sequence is TGCGCCAGCAGCTTAGGACAGAGCCAAGAGACCCAGTACTTC.

The DNA for the CDR3 is TGTGCCAGCAGCTTGAGCCTTTGGGGCAGGGGGCCCAACTCCTACGAGCAGTACTTC. This gives the protein CASSLSLWGRGPNSYEQYF. This chain joins TRBV11-3 and TRBJ2-7, with 8 bases fitting TRBD1. V shed 3 bases, J shed 0 bases, and the junction held 16 bases outside the gene matches. Germline V gene sequence: CDR1 SGHNT, CDR2 YENEEA. The CDR3 spans 19 residues.

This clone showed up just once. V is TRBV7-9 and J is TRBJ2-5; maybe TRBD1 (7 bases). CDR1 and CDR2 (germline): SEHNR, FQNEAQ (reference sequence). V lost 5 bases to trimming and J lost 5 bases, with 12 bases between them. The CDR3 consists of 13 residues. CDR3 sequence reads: CASSQGGWETQYF. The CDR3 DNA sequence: TGTGCCAGCAGCCAGGGGGGCTGGGAGACCCAGTACTTC.

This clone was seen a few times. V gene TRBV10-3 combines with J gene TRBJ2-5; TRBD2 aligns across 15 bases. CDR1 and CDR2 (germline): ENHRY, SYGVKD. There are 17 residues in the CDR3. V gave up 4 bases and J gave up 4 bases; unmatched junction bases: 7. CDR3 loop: CAISGTSGRAAIETQYF. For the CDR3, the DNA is TGTGCCATCAGTGGGACTAGCGGGAGGGCCGCGATAGAGACCCAGTACTTC.

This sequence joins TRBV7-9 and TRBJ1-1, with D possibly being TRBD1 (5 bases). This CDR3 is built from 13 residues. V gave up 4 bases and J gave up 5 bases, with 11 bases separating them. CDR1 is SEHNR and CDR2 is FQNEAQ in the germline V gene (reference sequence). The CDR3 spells CASSYQGSTEAFF. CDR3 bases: TGTGCCAGCAGCTATCAGGGATCTACTGAAGCTTTCTTT.

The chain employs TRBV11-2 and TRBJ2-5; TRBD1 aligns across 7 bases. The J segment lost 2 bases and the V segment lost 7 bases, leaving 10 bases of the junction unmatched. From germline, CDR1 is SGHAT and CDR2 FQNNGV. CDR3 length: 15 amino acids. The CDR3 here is CASTRQGQLQETQYF. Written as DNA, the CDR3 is TGTGCCAGCACCCGACAGGGACAGCTTCAAGAGACCCAGTACTTC.

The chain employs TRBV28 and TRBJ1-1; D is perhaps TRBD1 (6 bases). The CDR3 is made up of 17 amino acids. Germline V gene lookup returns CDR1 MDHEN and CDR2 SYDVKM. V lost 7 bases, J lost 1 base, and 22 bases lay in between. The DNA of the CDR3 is TGTGCCAGCACCAAAAATAGGGGGAGATTACAGAACACTGAAGCTTTCTTT. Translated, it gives CASTKNRGRLQNTEAFF.

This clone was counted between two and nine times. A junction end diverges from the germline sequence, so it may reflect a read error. The CDR3 loop reads CASSEADRVGRNF. CDR3 DNA: TGTGCCAGCAGTGAAGCGGACAGGGTGGGTCGGAATTTT. This chain uses TRBV2 with TRBJ1-5, with TRBD1 matching over 8 bases. Germline CDR1 and CDR2: SNHLY and FYNNEI. The CDR3 runs to 13 residues.

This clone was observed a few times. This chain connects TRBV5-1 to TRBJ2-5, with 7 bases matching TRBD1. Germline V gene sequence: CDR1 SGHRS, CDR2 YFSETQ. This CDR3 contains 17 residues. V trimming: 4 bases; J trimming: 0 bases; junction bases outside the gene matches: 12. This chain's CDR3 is CASSLQTTGTYQETQYF. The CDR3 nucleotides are TGCGCCAGCAGCCTTCAAACGACAGGGACGTACCAAGAGACCCAGTACTTC. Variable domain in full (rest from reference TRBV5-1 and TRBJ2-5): KAGVTQTPRYLIKTRGQQVTLSCSPISGHRSVSWYQQTPGQGLQFLFEYFSETQRNKGNFPGRFSGRQFSNSRSEMNVSTLELGDSALYLCASSLQTTGTYQETQYFGPGTRLLVL.